This T cell receptor (beta chain) was recovered during a study of blood T cell repertoires in COVID-19. Original data processing: The assay estimated nucleated cells by amplifying reference gene primers. Generated by immunoSEQ multiplex PCR, the TCRdb table keeps only in-frame clones and is missing some. V, J and clone size reflect that table, while D and trimming were determined from the DNA. The sample records around 150,000 clones, around nine tenths being singletons. The receptor was isolated from a woman between 70 and 85 years old with COVID-19, enrolled during active disease. Specimen: peripheral blood.

The CDR3 reads CASSSSGTGSYEQYF. The CDR3 DNA reads as TGTGCCAGCAGTTCCTCCGGGACAGGGTCTTACGAGCAGTACTTC. This chain connects TRBV28 to TRBJ2-7; 9 nucleotides align to TRBD1. The V gene end was trimmed by 4 bases and the J gene end by 4 bases; junction bases not matched to a gene: 8. The germline V gene has CDR1 MDHEN and CDR2 SYDVKM. The CDR3 has 15 residues.